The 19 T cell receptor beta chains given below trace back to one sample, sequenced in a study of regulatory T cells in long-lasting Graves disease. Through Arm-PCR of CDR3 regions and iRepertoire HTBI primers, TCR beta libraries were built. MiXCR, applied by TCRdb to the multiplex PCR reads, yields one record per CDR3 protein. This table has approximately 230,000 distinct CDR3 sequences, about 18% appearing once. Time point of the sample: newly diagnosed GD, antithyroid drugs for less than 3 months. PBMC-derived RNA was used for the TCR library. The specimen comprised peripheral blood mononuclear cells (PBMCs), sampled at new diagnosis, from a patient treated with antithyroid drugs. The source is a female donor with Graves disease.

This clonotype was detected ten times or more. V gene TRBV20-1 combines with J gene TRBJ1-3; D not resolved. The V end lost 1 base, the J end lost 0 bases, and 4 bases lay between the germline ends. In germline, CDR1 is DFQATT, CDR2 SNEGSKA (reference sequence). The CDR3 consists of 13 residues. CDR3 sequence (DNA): TGCAGTGCTAGAGCTACCTCTGGAAACACCATATATTTT. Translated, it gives CSARATSGNTIYF.

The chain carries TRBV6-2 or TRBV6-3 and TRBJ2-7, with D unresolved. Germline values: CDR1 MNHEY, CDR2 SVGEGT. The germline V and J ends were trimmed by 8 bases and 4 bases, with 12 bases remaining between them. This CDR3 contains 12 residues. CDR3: CASLSGGYEQYF. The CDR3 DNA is TGTGCCAGCCTGTCGGGTGGGTACGAGCAGTACTTC.

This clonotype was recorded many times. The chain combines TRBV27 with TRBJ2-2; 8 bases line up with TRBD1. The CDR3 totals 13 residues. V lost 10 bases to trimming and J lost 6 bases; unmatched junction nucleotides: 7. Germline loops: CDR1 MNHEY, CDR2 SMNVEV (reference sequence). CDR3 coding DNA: TGTGCCACCCGACAGGGGTGGGCCGGGGAGCTGTTTTTT. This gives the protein CATRQGWAGELFF.

CDR3 residues: CASSVSQGGYGYTF. CDR3 DNA: TGTGCCAGCAGTGTTTCGCAGGGTGGCTATGGCTACACCTTC. The chain has TRBV2 and TRBJ1-2; possibly TRBD1 for D (5 bases). Germline CDR1 and CDR2: SNHLY and FYNNEI. V shed 4 bases and J shed 4 bases, with 13 bases lying between them. CDR3 length equals 14 residues.

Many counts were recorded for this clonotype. The CDR3 DNA is TGCGCCAGCATTCCAGGTTCCCGGAACACTGAAGCTTTCTTT. The encoded protein is CASIPGSRNTEAFF. The chain recombines TRBV10-2 with TRBJ1-1; no clear D. Trimming removed 7 bases from V and 1 base from J, with 13 bases in between. Germline-derived CDR1 and CDR2 are WSHSY and SAAADI. The CDR3 consists of 14 residues.

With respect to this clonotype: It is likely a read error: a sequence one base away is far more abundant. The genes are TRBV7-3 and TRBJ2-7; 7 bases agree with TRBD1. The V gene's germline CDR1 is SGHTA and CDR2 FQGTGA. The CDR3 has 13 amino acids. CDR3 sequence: CASRGQVSYEQCF. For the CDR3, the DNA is TGTGCCAGCAGAGGACAGGTTTCGTACGAGCAGTGCTTC.

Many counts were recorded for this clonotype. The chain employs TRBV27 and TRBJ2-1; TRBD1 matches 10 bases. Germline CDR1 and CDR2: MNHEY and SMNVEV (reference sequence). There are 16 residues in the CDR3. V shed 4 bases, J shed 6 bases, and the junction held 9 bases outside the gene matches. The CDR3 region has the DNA TGTGCCAGCAGTTCCCCCGGGGACAGGGGTATCAATGAGCAGTTCTTC. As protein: CASSSPGDRGINEQFF.

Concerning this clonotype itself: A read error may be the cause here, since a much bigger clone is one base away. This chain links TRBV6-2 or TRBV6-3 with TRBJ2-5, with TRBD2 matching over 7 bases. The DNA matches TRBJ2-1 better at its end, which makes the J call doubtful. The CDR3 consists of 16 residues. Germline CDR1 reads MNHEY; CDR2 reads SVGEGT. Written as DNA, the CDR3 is TGTGCCAGCAGGTACGCCGGGCGGGGGTCATACAATGAGCAGTTCTTC. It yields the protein CASRYAGRGSYNEQFF.

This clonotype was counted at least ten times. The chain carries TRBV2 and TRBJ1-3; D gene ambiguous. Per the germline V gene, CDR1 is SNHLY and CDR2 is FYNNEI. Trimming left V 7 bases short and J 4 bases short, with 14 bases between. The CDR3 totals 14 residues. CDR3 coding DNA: TGTGCCAGCACCCTACTGCGGTCGGGAAACACCATATATTTT. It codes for CASTLLRSGNTIYF.

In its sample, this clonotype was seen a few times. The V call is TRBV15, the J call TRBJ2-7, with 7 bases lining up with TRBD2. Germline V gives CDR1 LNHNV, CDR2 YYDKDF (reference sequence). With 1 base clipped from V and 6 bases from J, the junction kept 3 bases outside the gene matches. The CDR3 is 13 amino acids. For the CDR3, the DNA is TGTGCCACCAGCAGAGCCGGGGGGTTCGAGCAGTACTTC. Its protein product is CATSRAGGFEQYF.

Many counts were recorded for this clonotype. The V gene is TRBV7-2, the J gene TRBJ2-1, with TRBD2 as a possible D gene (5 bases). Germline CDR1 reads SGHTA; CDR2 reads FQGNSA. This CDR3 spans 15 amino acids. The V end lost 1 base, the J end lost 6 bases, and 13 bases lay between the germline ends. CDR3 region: CASSLGGRSSNEQFF. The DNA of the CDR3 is TGTGCCAGCAGCTTAGGAGGGAGATCTTCCAATGAGCAGTTCTTC.

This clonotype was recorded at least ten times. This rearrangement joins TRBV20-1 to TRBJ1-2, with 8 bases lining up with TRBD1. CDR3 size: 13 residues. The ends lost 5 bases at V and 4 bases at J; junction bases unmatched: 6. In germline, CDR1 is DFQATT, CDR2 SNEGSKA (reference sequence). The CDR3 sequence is CSAAETGVYGYTF. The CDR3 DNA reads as TGCAGTGCTGCCGAGACAGGGGTCTATGGCTACACCTTC.

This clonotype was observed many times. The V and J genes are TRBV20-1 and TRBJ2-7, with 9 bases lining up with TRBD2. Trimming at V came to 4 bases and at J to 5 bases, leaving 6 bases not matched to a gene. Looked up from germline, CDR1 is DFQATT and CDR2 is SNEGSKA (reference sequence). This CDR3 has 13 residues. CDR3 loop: CSATLAGENEQYF. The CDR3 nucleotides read TGCAGTGCTACGTTAGCGGGAGAGAACGAGCAGTACTTC.

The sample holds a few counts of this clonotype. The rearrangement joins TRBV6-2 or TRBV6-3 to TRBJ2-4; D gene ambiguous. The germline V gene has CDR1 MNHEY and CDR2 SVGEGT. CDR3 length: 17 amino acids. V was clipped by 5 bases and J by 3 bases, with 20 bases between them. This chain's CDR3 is CASSDPNEVKGKNIQYF. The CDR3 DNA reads TGTGCCAGCAGTGACCCTAATGAAGTTAAAGGCAAAAACATTCAGTACTTC.

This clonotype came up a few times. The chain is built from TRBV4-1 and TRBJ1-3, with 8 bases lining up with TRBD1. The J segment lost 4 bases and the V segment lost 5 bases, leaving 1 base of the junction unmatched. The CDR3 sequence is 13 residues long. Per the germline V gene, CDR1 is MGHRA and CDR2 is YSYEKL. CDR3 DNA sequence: TGCGCCAGCAGCAGACAGGGGGGAAACACCATATATTTT. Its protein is CASSRQGGNTIYF.

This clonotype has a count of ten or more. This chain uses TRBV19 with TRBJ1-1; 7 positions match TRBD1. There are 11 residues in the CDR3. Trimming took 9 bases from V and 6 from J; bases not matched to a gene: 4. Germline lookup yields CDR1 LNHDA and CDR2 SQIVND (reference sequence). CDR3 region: CASHQGAEAFF. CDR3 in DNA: TGTGCCAGCCATCAGGGGGCTGAAGCTTTCTTT.

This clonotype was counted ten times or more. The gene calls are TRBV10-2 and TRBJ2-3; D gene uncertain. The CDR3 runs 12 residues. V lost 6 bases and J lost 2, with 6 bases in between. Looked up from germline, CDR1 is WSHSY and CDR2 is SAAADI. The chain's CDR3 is CASRYLTDTQYF. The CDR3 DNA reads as TGCGCCAGCAGATATCTCACAGATACGCAGTATTTT.

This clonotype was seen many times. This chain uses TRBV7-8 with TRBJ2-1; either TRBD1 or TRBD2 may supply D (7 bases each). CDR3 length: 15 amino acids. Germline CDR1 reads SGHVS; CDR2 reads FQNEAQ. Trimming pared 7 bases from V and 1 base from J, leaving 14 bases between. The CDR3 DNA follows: TGTGCCAGCACCAGCGGGACAGATTCCTACAATGAGCAGTTCTTC. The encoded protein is CASTSGTDSYNEQFF.

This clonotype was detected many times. CDR3 sequence reads: CASSEDRVGTEAFF. For the CDR3, the DNA is TGTGCCAGCAGTGAAGACAGGGTCGGCACTGAAGCTTTCTTT. This chain connects TRBV6-1 to TRBJ1-1; tentatively, D is TRBD1 (6 bases). The CDR3 is 14 amino acids. The V gene lost 1 base and the J gene lost 4 bases, with 10 bases spanning the gap. CDR1 and CDR2 from the germline V gene are MNHNS and SASEGT.